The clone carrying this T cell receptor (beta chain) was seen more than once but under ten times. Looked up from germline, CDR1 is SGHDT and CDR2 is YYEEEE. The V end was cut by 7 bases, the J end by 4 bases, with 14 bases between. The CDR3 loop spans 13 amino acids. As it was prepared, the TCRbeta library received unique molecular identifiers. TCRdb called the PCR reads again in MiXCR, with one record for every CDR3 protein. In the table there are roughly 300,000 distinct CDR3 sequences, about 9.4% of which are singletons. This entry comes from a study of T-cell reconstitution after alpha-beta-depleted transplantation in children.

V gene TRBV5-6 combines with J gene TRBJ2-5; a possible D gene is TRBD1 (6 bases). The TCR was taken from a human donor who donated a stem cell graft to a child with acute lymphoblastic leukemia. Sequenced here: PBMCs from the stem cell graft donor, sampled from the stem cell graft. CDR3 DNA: TGTGCCAGCCACAATACAGGGTCAGAGACCCAGTACTTC. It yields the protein CASHNTGSETQYF.